Listed below are T cell receptor beta chains from one sample, sequenced in a study of blood T cell repertoires in COVID-19. Clones were read by immunoSEQ multiplex PCR, and TCRdb kept only the in-frame ones, dropping some. The sample has approximately 100,000 clones; 85% are singletons. Material for sequencing was peripheral blood. The receptors derive from a woman in her seventies with active or convalescent COVID-19. The CDR3 runs from the conserved cysteine through the conserved F or W. The order of the fields is V gene, CDR3 protein.

V gene: TRBV4-3
CDR3 protein: CASSQAWGQRGNTIYF

V gene: TRBV9
CDR3 protein: CASSANFGTLNTGELFF

V gene: TRBV10-3
CDR3 protein: CAISDPGRGNYGYTF

V gene: TRBV5-1
CDR3 protein: CASSLEGAFTEAFF

V gene: TRBV30
CDR3 protein: CAWGSGRWTKDTQYF

V gene: TRBV10-3
CDR3 protein: CAIGRGEVGELFF

V gene: TRBV7-9
CDR3 protein: CASSLGRAGANVLTF

V gene: TRBV12-3/TRBV12-4
CDR3 protein: CASSFSGAQPQHF

V gene: TRBV24-1
CDR3 protein: CATSDTQGQETQYF

V gene: TRBV11-3
CDR3 protein: CASSLGRGGYNEQFF

V gene: TRBV5-4
CDR3 protein: CASSLEQNYGYTF

V gene: TRBV7-3
CDR3 protein: CASSAQPGAYNEQFF

V gene: TRBV6-5
CDR3 protein: CAVGRVLNEKLFF

V gene: TRBV15
CDR3 protein: CATSRDRGPYNEQFF

V gene: TRBV30
CDR3 protein: CAWAPGGAGNTIYF

V gene: TRBV28
CDR3 protein: CASRGNDQPQHF

V gene: TRBV12-3/TRBV12-4
CDR3 protein: CASSSPVGDEQFF

V gene: TRBV7-9
CDR3 protein: CASSHPGTGYNEQFF

V gene: TRBV30
CDR3 protein: CAWSVGTGGRQPQHF

V gene: TRBV5-1
CDR3 protein: CASSLGREVDTQYF

V gene: TRBV25-1
CDR3 protein: CASSPPGQGFYEQYF

V gene: TRBV9
CDR3 protein: CASSFGGYNEQFF

V gene: TRBV7-2
CDR3 protein: CASSLGHPPFF

V gene: TRBV12-3/TRBV12-4
CDR3 protein: CASSQTENYGYTF

V gene: TRBV18
CDR3 protein: CASSLDRGTQETQYF

V gene: TRBV2
CDR3 protein: CASSELAVYNEQFF

V gene: TRBV6-5
CDR3 protein: CAVQFVRDYGYTF

V gene: TRBV29-1
CDR3 protein: CSATGGQETQYF

V gene: TRBV11-2
CDR3 protein: CASSLDARAIF

V gene: TRBV29-1
CDR3 protein: CRCLGAAVYEQYF

V gene: TRBV7-2
CDR3 protein: CASSFGTGSDTGELFF

V gene: TRBV9
CDR3 protein: CASSPSVGGAYEQYF

V gene: TRBV24-1
CDR3 protein: CATSDARQYSNQPQHF

V gene: TRBV6-5
CDR3 protein: CASTRGQGTYEQYF

V gene: TRBV28
CDR3 protein: CASGTSPVNSPLHF

V gene: TRBV7-9
CDR3 protein: CASSARQGAPGYTF

V gene: TRBV6-5
CDR3 protein: CASSYGAVNTEAFF

V gene: TRBV27
CDR3 protein: CASSASDRGQSPLHF

V gene: TRBV24-1
CDR3 protein: CATSRPGQAYNEQFF

V gene: TRBV14
CDR3 protein: CASSQDRGRDNSPLHF

V gene: TRBV7-6
CDR3 protein: CASSLLDREQETQYF

V gene: TRBV11-3
CDR3 protein: CASSLDRIGKPTDTQYF

V gene: TRBV6-5
CDR3 protein: CASTRGGGNIQYF

V gene: TRBV20-1
CDR3 protein: CSASLTTGNYGYTF

V gene: TRBV5-1
CDR3 protein: CASSPIGDRTDTQYF

V gene: TRBV29-1
CDR3 protein: CSARDTYISSYGYTF

V gene: TRBV7-9
CDR3 protein: CASSLGQLYEQYF

V gene: TRBV5-1
CDR3 protein: CASSWTGGVNYGYTF

V gene: TRBV5-1
CDR3 protein: CASSWTVSSYNEQFF

V gene: TRBV4-1
CDR3 protein: CASSPQGQGGYGYTF

V gene: TRBV6-6
CDR3 protein: CASSQPWTGRIGPSQETQYF

V gene: TRBV14
CDR3 protein: CASSQDLEGTARF

V gene: TRBV9
CDR3 protein: CASSVGLAGGQISQETQYF

V gene: TRBV30
CDR3 protein: CAWSHLAGRGEAFF